The entry below gives a single T cell receptor (beta chain) sequence along with its context. What it recognizes is unknown. The PCR was carried out with 60 Vbeta primers and 13 Jbeta primers. Sequenced by immunoSEQ multiplex PCR; TCRdb stores in-frame clones only, minus some. The data hold 100,000 to 150,000 clones, with roughly 77% observed a single time. V was clipped by 6 bases and J by 2 bases, with 7 bases between them. The V gene's germline CDR1 is MGHDK and CDR2 SYGVNS. The CDR3 runs 12 residues. This sample stems from a study of cytomegalovirus exposure and HLA in healthy donors. General study findings and limits: Judged likely to be a sequencing artifact was a cluster of highly shared sequence variants. After further analysis at a later stage, 16,951 TCR beta sequences were associated with HLA alleles at 0.05 false discovery rate.

Sequenced material: PBMCs. The clonotype was recovered from a middle-aged woman in good health and CMV-seropositive. This chain links TRBV25-1 with TRBJ1-2; TRBD1 is a possible D gene (5 bases). Written as DNA, the CDR3 is TGTGCCAGCAGGGGGGGGAACTATGGCTACACCTTC. Its translation is CASRGGNYGYTF.